Listed below are T cell receptor beta chains from one sample, sequenced in a study of early stage breast cancer tumors. Generated by immunoSEQ multiplex PCR, the TCRdb table keeps only in-frame clones and is missing some. The sample includes 25,000 to 30,000 clones, 72% of them seen just once. Sequencing used blood. These receptor sequences come from a person in their fifties with breast cancer. Both conserved end residues are trimmed from each CDR3. The D gene is left open where the match is weak.

v_call | d_call | cdr3_aa
TRBV7-9 | - | ASSLASGHGTQY
TRBV7-3 | TRBD2 | ASSSNPSGARTGELF
TRBV30 | - | AWQGINYGYT
TRBV7-7 | - | ASSLNRERAGELF
TRBV30 | TRBD2 | AWSVASGYTDTQY
TRBV6-1 | - | ASIYLGAGTQY
TRBV18 | - | ASSPTPTGELF
TRBV19 | TRBD2 | ASSIGGLAGPQF
TRBV5-8 | TRBD1 | ASSSGTGDYEPQH
TRBV7-2 | - | ASSLAPSASRGEQF